This is a list of T cell receptor beta chains from one sample in a study of blood T cell repertoires in COVID-19. Clones were sequenced by immunoSEQ multiplex PCR, and TCRdb holds only the in-frame ones, with some missing. Of approximately 350,000 clones listed, roughly 86% were seen once; the top ten hold about 6.7%. The sequenced material came from peripheral blood. These TCRs come from a woman in her seventies with COVID-19, enrolled during active disease. Each CDR3 is given with its conserved first and last residue. Part of the rows lack a size; the others show once, few, many or a class for expanded clones.

v_call: TRBV7-2; clone_size: NA; cdr3_aa: CASSWVGGGETQYF
v_call: TRBV19; clone_size: NA; cdr3_aa: CASSMGGKGTGELFF
v_call: TRBV12-5; clone_size: NA; cdr3_aa: CASGLGDGVNTEAFF
v_call: TRBV6-4; clone_size: NA; cdr3_aa: CASSASGGSTDTQYF
v_call: TRBV12-5; clone_size: NA; cdr3_aa: CASGPFSHTIYF
v_call: TRBV18; clone_size: NA; cdr3_aa: CASSPDRTGELFF
v_call: TRBV4-2; clone_size: NA; cdr3_aa: CASSPGPVDNSPLHF
v_call: TRBV4-1; clone_size: NA; cdr3_aa: CASSLPAGGTETQYF
v_call: TRBV27; clone_size: many; cdr3_aa: CASSLGIGTYGYTF
v_call: TRBV21-1; clone_size: NA; cdr3_aa: CASSKTPGQTDTDTQYF
v_call: TRBV28; clone_size: NA; cdr3_aa: CASSSGEFVSTDTQYF
v_call: TRBV4-1; clone_size: NA; cdr3_aa: CASSHASQRLYTEAFF
v_call: TRBV21-1; clone_size: NA; cdr3_aa: CASSREADLGYF
v_call: TRBV13; clone_size: once; cdr3_aa: CASSFGQGGSEQYF
v_call: TRBV28; clone_size: NA; cdr3_aa: CASTSSTLGGTEAFF
v_call: TRBV12-5; clone_size: NA; cdr3_aa: CASGLSRGLVYGYTF
v_call: TRBV5-1; clone_size: NA; cdr3_aa: CASSFKQVRAQPQHF
v_call: TRBV27; clone_size: NA; cdr3_aa: CASSSWDRGGGYTF
v_call: TRBV7-9; clone_size: NA; cdr3_aa: CASRHGWTGNTEAFF
v_call: TRBV10-2; clone_size: NA; cdr3_aa: CASTRSTNEKLFF
v_call: TRBV5-1; clone_size: once; cdr3_aa: CASSPSGDRSYGYTF
v_call: TRBV30; clone_size: NA; cdr3_aa: CAWSRGWGNEKLFF
v_call: TRBV30; clone_size: NA; cdr3_aa: CAWSPTGTVSYEQYF
v_call: TRBV10-2; clone_size: NA; cdr3_aa: CASIRSDSYEQYF
v_call: TRBV28; clone_size: NA; cdr3_aa: CASSRAGIGANVLTF
v_call: TRBV29-1; clone_size: NA; cdr3_aa: CSVDTGSGGYTF
v_call: TRBV5-8; clone_size: once; cdr3_aa: CASSGLAGGSGTQYF
v_call: TRBV7-9; clone_size: NA; cdr3_aa: CASSFSGDIWSFF
v_call: TRBV3-1/TRBV3-2; clone_size: NA; cdr3_aa: CASSQRLAGGLETQYF
v_call: TRBV7-8; clone_size: NA; cdr3_aa: CASSLVGNQGTGYTF
v_call: TRBV7-3; clone_size: NA; cdr3_aa: CASSEETGDNEQYF
v_call: TRBV3-1/TRBV3-2; clone_size: NA; cdr3_aa: CASRMRGQGEEKLFF
v_call: TRBV28; clone_size: once; cdr3_aa: CASRPGHIYEQYF
v_call: TRBV5-1; clone_size: NA; cdr3_aa: CASSRGTSGGLSYEQYF
v_call: TRBV30; clone_size: few; cdr3_aa: CAGSSSALTGLRETQYF
v_call: TRBV9; clone_size: NA; cdr3_aa: CASSSGREGDTQYF
v_call: TRBV7-9; clone_size: NA; cdr3_aa: CASSPVGGTPQETQYF
v_call: TRBV4-1; clone_size: NA; cdr3_aa: CASSPREAQREQFF
v_call: TRBV27; clone_size: NA; cdr3_aa: CASSTRQGITETQYF
v_call: TRBV5-4; clone_size: NA; cdr3_aa: CASSFGTGDSPLHF
v_call: TRBV6-2/TRBV6-3; clone_size: NA; cdr3_aa: CASSYSVSGTGDNYGYTF
v_call: TRBV30; clone_size: NA; cdr3_aa: CAWGTGREDTQYF
v_call: TRBV28; clone_size: NA; cdr3_aa: CASSLPAGGTDTQYF
v_call: TRBV27; clone_size: NA; cdr3_aa: CASSLGGIGTEAFF
v_call: TRBV19; clone_size: NA; cdr3_aa: CATGQGAGYGYTF
v_call: TRBV29-1; clone_size: NA; cdr3_aa: CSVKPGQGKEKLFF
v_call: TRBV2; clone_size: NA; cdr3_aa: CASTRPGYGYTF
v_call: TRBV5-6; clone_size: NA; cdr3_aa: CASSLGAGKYTEAFF
v_call: TRBV10-3; clone_size: NA; cdr3_aa: CAISDYRGYTF
v_call: TRBV27; clone_size: NA; cdr3_aa: CASSFGQAYEQYF
v_call: TRBV9; clone_size: NA; cdr3_aa: CASSPSGQGTEAFF
v_call: TRBV11-2; clone_size: NA; cdr3_aa: CASSSLTGGGDSYNEQFF
v_call: TRBV19; clone_size: NA; cdr3_aa: CASSPSGQEANYGYTF
v_call: TRBV5-1; clone_size: NA; cdr3_aa: CASRLGLGTGGSGNTIYF
v_call: TRBV2; clone_size: few; cdr3_aa: CASSAGGGGYEQYF
v_call: TRBV18; clone_size: NA; cdr3_aa: CASSPPGQNQPQHF
v_call: TRBV30; clone_size: NA; cdr3_aa: CAWGQTGASDTQYF
v_call: TRBV4-1; clone_size: NA; cdr3_aa: CASSLLGGGNTGELFF
v_call: TRBV29-1; clone_size: NA; cdr3_aa: CSAGQGASGYTF